The present T cell receptor beta chain was sequenced within a study of cytomegalovirus exposure and HLA in healthy donors. Study-level background: Early released data comprised about 84 million unique TCRs from HLA-typed donors. Broader study findings: One variant, a missense change in DCLRE1C, was linked in a later analysis to TCR beta V- and J-gene trimming. Among TCR beta chains of equal frequency, HLA-associated ones were more clonally expanded in a later analysis. The CMV antigen specificity of a few CMV-associated chains was confirmed through in vitro analysis.

This clone has more than one count but fewer than ten. Antigen specificity is unknown. The PCR ran on 60 Vbeta and 13 Jbeta primers. Some clones are missing from TCRdb's copy, which holds only in-frame ones; the method was immunoSEQ multiplex PCR. The table has some 200,000 clones, around 86% seen once. Looked up from germline, CDR1 is SGHRS and CDR2 is YFSETQ. CDR3 length: 15 residues. Trimming cost V 7 bases and J 7 bases, with 20 bases left between them. The chain carries TRBV5-1 and TRBJ2-2, with D possibly being TRBD2 (7 bases). Sequences were obtained from PBMCs. The source of this sequence is a woman aged 45-65 years in good health and CMV-seropositive. As DNA, the CDR3 is TGCGCCAGCTCCACTTACCAGGGGAGGGTCGGGGAGCTGTTTTTT. Translation gives CASSTYQGRVGELFF.